A selection of T cell receptor beta chains follows, all from one sample in a study of blood T cell repertoires in COVID-19. Some clones are missing from TCRdb's copy, which holds only in-frame ones; the method was immunoSEQ multiplex PCR. The sample contains hundreds of thousands of clones, over 75% of which appear only once. The sample taken for sequencing was PBMCs or T cells enriched from blood (not recorded which). These receptors were obtained from a woman aged 30 to 39 who had recovered from COVID-19. Both conserved end residues are part of each CDR3. Fields, in order: clone size, D gene, V gene, J gene, CDR3 protein, CDR3 DNA. A D gene is named only where the DNA matches it firmly. Not all rows give a size; the values are once, few, many and, for expanded clones, a class.

.	.	TRBV27	TRBJ1-1	CASSLRGHTEAFF	TGTGCCAGCAGCCTAAGGGGTCACACTGAAGCTTTCTTT
.	.	TRBV27	TRBJ2-4	CASSLVTGNIQYF	TGTGCCAGCAGTTTGGTGACAGGAAACATTCAGTACTTC
.	TRBD2	TRBV5-6	TRBJ2-1	CASSSNLAAFSYNEQFF	TGTGCCAGCAGCTCAAACCTAGCGGCCTTCTCCTACAATGAGCAGTTCTTC
.	TRBD1	TRBV10-3	TRBJ2-1	CAISQTGPSSYNEQFF	TGTGCCATCAGCCAGACAGGGCCGAGCTCCTACAATGAGCAATTCTTC
once	.	TRBV4-2	TRBJ1-2	CASSQDLTGKENGYTF	TGTGCCAGCAGCCAAGATCTCACAGGGAAAGAGAATGGCTACACCTTC
.	TRBD2	TRBV4-1	TRBJ2-5	CASSQAPMALAVDQETQYF	TGCGCCAGCAGCCAAGCCCCTATGGCGCTAGCGGTAGACCAAGAGACCCAGTACTTC
.	.	TRBV5-6	TRBJ1-5	CASSLQKTGGTQHF	TGTGCCAGCAGCCTCCAAAAGACGGGGGGAACCCAGCATTTT
.	.	TRBV6-5	TRBJ1-1	CASEGGGTEAFF	TGTGCCAGCGAAGGGGGGGGCACTGAAGCTTTCTTT
.	TRBD1	TRBV5-1	TRBJ2-7	CASSLETGSSYEQYF	TGCGCCAGCAGCTTGGAGACAGGGAGCTCCTACGAGCAGTACTTC
few	.	TRBV3-1/TRBV3-2	TRBJ2-7	CASSQAGAIGVEQYF	TGTGCCAGCAGCCAAGCGGGAGCCATCGGGGTCGAGCAGTACTTC
.	TRBD1	TRBV2	TRBJ1-5	CASRIKTGGNQPQHF	TGTGCCAGCAGGATCAAGACAGGGGGCAATCAGCCCCAGCATTTT
.	TRBD2	TRBV3-1/TRBV3-2	TRBJ2-7	CASSQDSSGGLSYEQYF	TGTGCCAGCAGCCAAGATAGCAGCGGGGGGCTCTCCTACGAGCAGTACTTC
few	.	TRBV10-3	TRBJ1-1	CAISPQSGVSTEAFF	TGTGCCATCAGCCCTCAATCAGGGGTTAGCACTGAAGCTTTCTTT
.	.	TRBV19	TRBJ1-2	CASSIGLGAPPYGYTF	TGTGCCAGTAGTATTGGGTTAGGGGCACCTCCCTATGGCTACACCTTC
.	.	TRBV5-1	TRBJ1-2	CASSRGLRYGYTF	TGCGCCAGCAGCCGGGGACTGCGGTATGGCTACACCTTC
once	.	TRBV19	TRBJ2-1	CASRYDQEQFF	TGTGCCAGTAGGTATGATCAGGAGCAGTTCTTC
.	.	TRBV12-3/TRBV12-4	TRBJ1-1	CASSLVTHTEAFF	TGTGCCAGCAGTTTAGTGACACACACTGAAGCTTTCTTT
.	.	TRBV5-4	TRBJ2-2	CASSLPRGNTGELFF	TGTGCCAGCAGCTTGCCAAGGGGGAACACCGGGGAGCTGTTTTTT
.	.	TRBV7-8	TRBJ1-1	CATQDSTEAFF	TGTGCCACACAGGATTCTACTGAAGCTTTCTTT
.	.	TRBV28	TRBJ2-1	CASTREYNEQFF	TGTGCCTCCACCCGGGAGTACAATGAGCAGTTCTTC
.	.	TRBV21-1	TRBJ1-5	CASSSEVINQPQHF	TGTGCCAGCAGCTCCGAGGTTATCAATCAGCCCCAGCATTTT
.	.	TRBV20-1	TRBJ2-1	CSAANYNEQFF	TGCAGTGCCGCTAATTACAATGAGCAGTTCTTC
.	.	TRBV6-5	TRBJ2-6	CASSPDIAGANVLTF	TGTGCCAGCAGTCCGGACATAGCTGGGGCCAACGTCCTGACTTTC
.	.	TRBV14	TRBJ2-5	CASSHAGRKETQYF	TGTGCCAGCAGCCATGCGGGGCGGAAAGAGACCCAGTACTTC
.	.	TRBV15	TRBJ1-2	CATSPGQGNYGYTF	TGTGCCACCAGTCCCGGGCAGGGTAACTATGGCTACACCTTC
.	TRBD2	TRBV19	TRBJ2-7	CASSFSLAGEFEQYF	TGTGCCAGTAGTTTCTCACTAGCGGGAGAATTCGAGCAGTACTTC
.	TRBD2	TRBV5-8	TRBJ2-1	CASSRTSGSREQFF	TGTGCCAGCAGCAGGACTAGCGGGAGTAGGGAGCAGTTCTTC
.	TRBD1	TRBV9	TRBJ2-7	CASSEGQGYEQYF	TGTGCCAGCAGCGAAGGACAGGGGTACGAGCAGTACTTC
.	TRBD1	TRBV24-1	TRBJ2-6	CATSDAGTENPGANVLTF	TGTGCCACCAGTGATGCCGGGACAGAGAATCCTGGGGCCAACGTCCTGACTTTC
.	.	TRBV6-5	TRBJ2-7	CASSWTAFSYEQYF	TGTGCCAGCAGTTGGACAGCCTTCTCCTACGAGCAGTACTTC
.	.	TRBV5-1	TRBJ2-3	CASSLAGSTDTQYF	TGCGCCAGCAGCTTGGCAGGGTCCACAGATACGCAGTATTTT
few	TRBD1	TRBV5-6	TRBJ1-2	CASSSWGTGMNGYTF	TGTGCCAGCAGCTCCTGGGGGACAGGGATGAATGGCTACACCTTC
few	TRBD2	TRBV2	TRBJ2-7	CAGSGDPSYEQYF	TGTGCCGGAAGCGGGGACCCCTCCTACGAGCAGTACTTC